This is a list of T cell receptor beta chains from one sample in a study of blood T cell repertoires in COVID-19. Using immunoSEQ multiplex PCR, the repertoire was profiled, and TCRdb retains in-frame clones only, with some absent. The repertoire holds around 140,000 clones, 60% to 85% seen once, with approximately 16% in the top ten. The sample taken for sequencing was peripheral blood. The receptors were sampled from a middle-aged man with acute or convalescent COVID-19. Each CDR3 is given without its conserved first and last residue. A D gene is named only where the DNA matches it firmly.

cdr3_aa: ASSLATVTGWTGNTIY
d_call: -
v_call: TRBV7-9

cdr3_aa: ASSPRLERTQY
d_call: -
v_call: TRBV5-4

cdr3_aa: ASSDGLAGGSETQY
d_call: TRBD2
v_call: TRBV19

cdr3_aa: ASRFSGTGIDGYT
d_call: TRBD1
v_call: TRBV2

cdr3_aa: ASGNRGYNEQF
d_call: -
v_call: TRBV6-5

cdr3_aa: ATSDGRQGVANEKLF
d_call: TRBD1
v_call: TRBV24-1

cdr3_aa: ASSAGSGARGTGELF
d_call: TRBD2
v_call: TRBV11-2

cdr3_aa: ASGQQETQY
d_call: -
v_call: TRBV12-5

cdr3_aa: ASSPGDRGSYEQY
d_call: TRBD1
v_call: TRBV28

cdr3_aa: ASGWGQGSDGYT
d_call: TRBD1
v_call: TRBV12-5

cdr3_aa: ASSDSTGSYGYT
d_call: -
v_call: TRBV2

cdr3_aa: ASSSRSDSQGQPQH
d_call: -
v_call: TRBV10-2

cdr3_aa: ASRPDRNYGYT
d_call: -
v_call: TRBV6-4

cdr3_aa: ASSYRGQPQH
d_call: TRBD1
v_call: TRBV19

cdr3_aa: ASSPLSGGSGTQY
d_call: TRBD2
v_call: TRBV2

cdr3_aa: SVEGANGDTQY
d_call: -
v_call: TRBV29-1

cdr3_aa: ASSPGQGADTQY
d_call: TRBD1
v_call: TRBV19

cdr3_aa: ATSSLRGQGAGNTIY
d_call: TRBD1
v_call: TRBV15

cdr3_aa: ASSADFGSMGTQY
d_call: -
v_call: TRBV9

cdr3_aa: ASSPFDEQF
d_call: -
v_call: TRBV7-6

cdr3_aa: AWSVQGVRGSPLH
d_call: TRBD1
v_call: TRBV30

cdr3_aa: ASSSPGQETQY
d_call: -
v_call: TRBV11-3

cdr3_aa: ASSLLVAGELF
d_call: -
v_call: TRBV5-1

cdr3_aa: ASSQDSGTSGGAGETQY
d_call: TRBD2
v_call: TRBV4-2

cdr3_aa: ASSRGQGGEQY
d_call: TRBD1
v_call: TRBV6-5

cdr3_aa: ASSQEQGQDTEAF
d_call: -
v_call: TRBV4-2

cdr3_aa: ASSTQLSSYNEQF
d_call: -
v_call: TRBV21-1

cdr3_aa: ASSQGQAYNSPLH
d_call: -
v_call: TRBV14

cdr3_aa: ASSQVQVAYNSPLH
d_call: -
v_call: TRBV3-1/TRBV3-2

cdr3_aa: ASSLQGGTGNSPLH
d_call: TRBD1
v_call: TRBV5-1

cdr3_aa: ASSVGTGWNTEAF
d_call: TRBD1
v_call: TRBV7-9